The present T cell receptor beta chain was sequenced within a study of Tregs in tolerant kidney transplant recipients. The data were produced by immunoSEQ multiplex PCR, yet TCRdb's version contains in-frame clones alone and is incomplete. This sample has fewer than 80,000 clones, with approximately 88% found just once. V dropped 0 bases and J dropped 11 bases, with 14 bases sitting between them. The CDR3 has 14 amino acids. Germline V gene sequence: CDR1 MNHNS, CDR2 SASEGT. V usage is TRBV6-1 and J usage is TRBJ1-5; D is unclear. The sample here was CD4+ T cells from blood, taken before the transplant. This clonotype was sampled from a human donor who received a combined kidney and bone marrow transplant. CDR3 DNA: TGTGCCAGCAGTGAAGCGGGCCTGACCTTGGCCCAGCATTTT. Its protein product is CASSEAGLTLAQHF.